This T cell receptor beta chain came from a study of T cells in Graves' hyperthyroidism and ophthalmopathy. Study at large: Once the initial diagnosis was made, peripheral blood was obtained before any treatment.

Regions amplified from RNA transcripts were the TCR beta CDR3 regions. A set of HTBI primers served as the primers for a first-round RT-PCR of the TCR CDR3. Using its own MiXCR run on the multiplex PCR reads, TCRdb lists one record per CDR3 protein. The data contain 400,000 to 450,000 distinct CDR3 sequences, roughly 14% of them singletons. At least 3 on the Clinical Activity Score was recorded for ophthalmopathy patients, who also had NOSPECS grade at least 4 and duration under 3 months. Clinical symptoms, serum thyroxine and TRAb, thyroid ultrasound and orbital computed tomography were used for the diagnoses. There are 20 residues in the CDR3. V lost 8 bases, J lost 1 base, and 15 bases stayed unmatched. Germline-derived CDR1 and CDR2 are MNHNS and SASEGT.

The origin of this receptor is a man aged 18 to 35 with Graves' ophthalmopathy. The sequencing sample was made of blood. V is TRBV6-1 and J is TRBJ2-1; 15 nucleotides line up with TRBD2. CDR3 protein: CASSPEPGLAGGNSYNEQFF. CDR3 sequence (DNA): TGTGCCAGCTCACCAGAACCGGGACTAGCGGGAGGTAATTCCTACAATGAGCAGTTCTTC.